This T cell receptor beta chain was found in a study of blood T cells in healthy people across ages. A second PCR of 7 to 11 cycles used a sample-barcoded 5' primer and a J-beta primer mix. MiXCR, applied by TCRdb to the 5' RACE reads, yields one record per CDR3 protein. Here the sample spans approximately 1.5 million distinct CDR3 sequences, about 45% being singletons. Specimen: blood. The receptor was derived from a woman under 30 in good health.

The CDR3 nucleotides are TGCGCCAGCAGTTACCGAACGGGACTAGCGGTCGAGCAGTACTTC. Protein product: CASSYRTGLAVEQYF. The chain combines TRBV5-1 with TRBJ2-5, with 11 bases that match TRBD2. The J call may not be correct, given that the DNA end is closer to TRBJ2-7. This CDR3 is built from 15 residues. Germline-derived CDR1 and CDR2 are SGHRS and YFSETQ.